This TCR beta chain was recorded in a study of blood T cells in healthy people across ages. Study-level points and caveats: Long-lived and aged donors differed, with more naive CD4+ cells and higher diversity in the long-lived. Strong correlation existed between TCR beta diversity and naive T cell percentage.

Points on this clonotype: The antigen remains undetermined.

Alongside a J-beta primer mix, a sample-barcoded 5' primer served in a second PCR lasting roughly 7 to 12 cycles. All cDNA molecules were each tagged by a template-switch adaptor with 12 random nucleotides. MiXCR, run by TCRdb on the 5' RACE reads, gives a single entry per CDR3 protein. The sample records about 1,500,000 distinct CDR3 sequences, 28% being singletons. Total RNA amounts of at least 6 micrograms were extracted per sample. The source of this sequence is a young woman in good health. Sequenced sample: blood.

The CDR3 here is CAIREHQNTGELFF. The CDR3 bases are TGTGCCATCAGGGAACACCAGAACACCGGGGAGCTGTTTTTT. This chain links TRBV10-3 with TRBJ2-2, with D unresolved. The V end lost 6 bases, the J end lost 1 base, and 9 bases lay between the germline ends. This CDR3 spans 14 amino acids. Germline lookup yields CDR1 ENHRY and CDR2 SYGVKD.